These T cell receptor beta chains were read from a single sample in a study of response to subunit inactivated influenza vaccine. TCRdb reprocessed the RT-PCR reads via MiXCR and lists one record per CDR3 protein. The data contain under 850,000 distinct CDR3 sequences, approximately 17% of them singletons. The sequenced sample was PBMCs from blood, obtained about 5 days after vaccination. The receptor set was obtained from a man between 45 and 60 years old who received an inactivated influenza vaccine. CDR3s include the opening cysteine and the closing phenylalanine or tryptophan.

>TRBV18|TRBJ1-4
CASSPTGGATTNEKLFF
>TRBV20-1|TRBJ1-5
CSALVGGANQPQHF
>TRBV5-1|TRBJ2-7
CASARETGNIYEQYF
>TRBV20-1|TRBJ2-7
CSAPGGSLGTPSSYEQYF
>TRBV5-1|TRBJ2-7
CASSYWTGGLSRQYF
>TRBV3-1|TRBJ2-2
CASRAFQGHTGGGELFF
>TRBV7-9|TRBJ1-5
CASSHDTILQPQHF
>TRBV5-5|TRBJ1-4
CASSWNLGPNEKLFF
>TRBV5-1|TRBJ2-7
CASSTSGVLSYEQYF
>TRBV12-3/TRBV12-4|TRBJ2-2
CASSPRTGVTGELFF
>TRBV24-1|TRBJ2-2
CATSDPFNAVTGELFF
>TRBV28|TRBJ2-1
CASSPIGDYEQFF
>TRBV6-2/TRBV6-3|TRBJ2-3
CASRIRGTDTQYF
>TRBV7-2|TRBJ1-1
CASSLWGGGYTEAFF
>TRBV12-3/TRBV12-4|TRBJ1-1
CASRGGRIRNTEAFF
>TRBV2|TRBJ2-7
CASRNRGISEQYF
>TRBV29-1|TRBJ2-6
CSVAAGGHSGANVLTF
>TRBV20-1|TRBJ1-2
CSAAVAGRYGYTF
>TRBV3-1|TRBJ1-1
CASSHGLTEAFF
>TRBV27|TRBJ2-3
CASSFASGGADTQYF
>TRBV12-3/TRBV12-4|TRBJ2-3
CASSLRASGDHTDTQYF
>TRBV7-6|TRBJ2-7
CASSLNSGTLIPYEQYF
>TRBV7-6|TRBJ2-1
CASSLGWLRGSREQFF
>TRBV5-1|TRBJ2-1
CASSWTTSVISYNEQFF
>TRBV4-2|TRBJ2-1
CASSQDLGGGNNEQFF
>TRBV4-1|TRBJ2-7
CASSQEVNGITSYEQYF
>TRBV20-1|TRBJ2-1
CSASSLLAEDNEQFF
>TRBV11-2|TRBJ1-2
CASSLTGGYYGYTF
>TRBV4-3|TRBJ1-2
CASSQDRGAGGYTF
>TRBV20-1|TRBJ1-5
CSARGHTNQPQHF
>TRBV19|TRBJ2-1
CASSIWSGGGYNEQFF
>TRBV12-3/TRBV12-4|TRBJ1-2
CASSPTANPGVHGYTF
>TRBV7-2|TRBJ2-4
CASSLDRGLDIQYF
>TRBV29-1|TRBJ1-1
CSVEAGKNTEAFF
>TRBV12-3/TRBV12-4|TRBJ2-1
CASRSGTSGYNEQFF
>TRBV4-1|TRBJ1-4
CASSRVVVPTNEKLFF
>TRBV20-1|TRBJ2-5
CSARAPLGPQETQYF
>TRBV10-3|TRBJ1-1
CAISTTGQNTEAFF
>TRBV3-1|TRBJ1-6
CASSLAANSPLHF
>TRBV10-3|TRBJ2-5
CAISESGLPGGETQYF